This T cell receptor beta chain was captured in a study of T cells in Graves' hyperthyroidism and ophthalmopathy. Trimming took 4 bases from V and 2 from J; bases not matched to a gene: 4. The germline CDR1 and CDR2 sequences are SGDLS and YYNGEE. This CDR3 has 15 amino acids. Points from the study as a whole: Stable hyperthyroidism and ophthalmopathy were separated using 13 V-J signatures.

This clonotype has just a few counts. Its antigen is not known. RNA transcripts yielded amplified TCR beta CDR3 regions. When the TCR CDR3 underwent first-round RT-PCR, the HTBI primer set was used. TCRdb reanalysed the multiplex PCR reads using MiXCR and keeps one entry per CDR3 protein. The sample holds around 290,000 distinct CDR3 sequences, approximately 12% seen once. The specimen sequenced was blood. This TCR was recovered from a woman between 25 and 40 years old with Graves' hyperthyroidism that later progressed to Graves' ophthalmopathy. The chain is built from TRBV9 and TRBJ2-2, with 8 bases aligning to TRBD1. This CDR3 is CASSLQGGNTGELFF. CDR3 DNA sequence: TGTGCCAGCAGCCTACAGGGGGGAAACACCGGGGAGCTGTTTTTT.